The 7 T cell receptor beta chains below come from one sample, sequenced in a study of blood T cell repertoires in COVID-19. Only in-frame clones appear in the TCRdb table, and some are missing; sequencing was by immunoSEQ multiplex PCR. The sample shows about 340,000 clones, approximately 89% of them seen only once. The sample was peripheral blood. These receptors were obtained from a woman younger than 30 who had recovered from COVID-19.

This chain uses TRBV11-3 with TRBJ2-3; TRBD2 matches at 10 bases. The germline gives CDR1 SGHNT, CDR2 YENEEA. J gave up 2 bases and V 9 bases, and 17 bases lay outside the gene matches. CDR3 length: 18 amino acids. CDR3 region: CARDEREGPRPYTDTQYF. CDR3 DNA sequence: TGTGCCAGAGACGAGCGGGAGGGCCCACGCCCATACACAGATACGCAGTATTTT.

The count of this clone is one. This chain links TRBV6-2 or TRBV6-3 with TRBJ1-2; D is perhaps TRBD1 (5 bases). Trimming removed 4 bases from V and 4 bases from J, with 25 bases in between. Germline CDR1 and CDR2: MNHEY and SVGEGT. This CDR3 has 18 residues. The CDR3, as DNA: TGTGCCAGCAGTTCCCTCAGGGAAGGCGCCTCGGTGGGCTATGGCTACACCTTC. It translates to CASSSLREGASVGYGYTF.

The rearrangement uses TRBV4-1 and TRBJ2-3, with 11 bases aligning to TRBD2. The CDR3 contains 16 residues. Looked up from germline, CDR1 is MGHRA and CDR2 is YSYEKL. Trimming at V came to 4 bases and at J to 2 bases, leaving 5 bases not matched to a gene. CDR3 nucleotides: TGCGCCAGCAGCCCCGTAGCGGGAGGGACCACAGATACGCAGTATTTT. This codes for CASSPVAGGTTDTQYF.

This clone was detected only once. Written as DNA, the CDR3 is TGCGCCAGCACCCGGGAGTTGGGCACTGAAGCTTTCTTT. It is translated as CASTRELGTEAFF. The V and J genes are TRBV10-1 and TRBJ1-1; D gene ambiguous. V was trimmed by 7 bases and J by 4 bases, leaving 13 bases between them. In germline, CDR1 is WNHNN, CDR2 SYGVQD (reference sequence). The CDR3 extends over 13 amino acids.

The chain uses TRBV11-3 and TRBJ2-1; unclear D gene. The V end was cut by 3 bases, the J end by 4 bases, with 7 bases between. Germline CDR1 and CDR2: SGHNT and YENEEA. The CDR3 has 13 amino acids. The CDR3 region is CASSFTGYNEQFF. The DNA for the CDR3 is TGTGCCAGCAGCTTTACGGGTTACAATGAGCAGTTCTTC.

The chain recombines TRBV7-9 with TRBJ1-4; no definite D call. The CDR3 loop spans 16 amino acids. The germline CDR1 and CDR2 sequences are SEHNR and FQNEAQ (reference sequence). The V gene lost 1 base and the J gene lost 0 bases, with 9 bases spanning the gap. In nucleotides, the CDR3 is TGTGCCAGCAGCTTAGTCCAGCGTGCAACTAATGAAAAACTGTTTTTT. Amino acid sequence: CASSLVQRATNEKLFF.

This rearrangement joins TRBV13 to TRBJ1-3; TRBD1 matches 10 bases. Germline V gives CDR1 PRHDT, CDR2 FYEKMQ (reference sequence). The J segment lost 2 bases and the V segment lost 5 bases, leaving 3 bases of the junction unmatched. CDR3 size: 15 residues. The CDR3 DNA reads TGTGCCAGCAGCGCCGGGACAGGGGCTGGAAACACCATATATTTT. It translates to CASSAGTGAGNTIYF.